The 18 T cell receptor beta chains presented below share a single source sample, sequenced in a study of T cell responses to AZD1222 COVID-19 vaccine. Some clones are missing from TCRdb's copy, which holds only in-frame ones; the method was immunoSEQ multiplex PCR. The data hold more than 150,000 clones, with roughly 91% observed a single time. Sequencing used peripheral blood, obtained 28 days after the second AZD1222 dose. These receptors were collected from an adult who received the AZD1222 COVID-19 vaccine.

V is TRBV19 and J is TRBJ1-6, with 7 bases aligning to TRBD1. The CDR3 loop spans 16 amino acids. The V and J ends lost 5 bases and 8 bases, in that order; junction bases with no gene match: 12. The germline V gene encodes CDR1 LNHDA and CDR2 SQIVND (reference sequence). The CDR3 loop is CASSRTTGTVYSPLHF. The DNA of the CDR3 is TGTGCCAGTAGTCGCACAACCGGGACAGTTTATTCACCCCTCCACTTT.

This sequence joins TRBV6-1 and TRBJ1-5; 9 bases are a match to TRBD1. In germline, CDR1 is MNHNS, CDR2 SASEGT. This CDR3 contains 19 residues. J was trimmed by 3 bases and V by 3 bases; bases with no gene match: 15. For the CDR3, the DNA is TGTGCCAGCAGTGACACAACAGGGGGCGGTGTTTGGGTCAATCAGCCCCAGCATTTT. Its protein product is CASSDTTGGGVWVNQPQHF.

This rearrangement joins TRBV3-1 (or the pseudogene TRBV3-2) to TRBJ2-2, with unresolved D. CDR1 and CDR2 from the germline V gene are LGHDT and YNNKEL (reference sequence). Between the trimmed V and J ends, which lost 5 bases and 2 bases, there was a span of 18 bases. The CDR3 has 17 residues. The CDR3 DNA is TGTGCCAGCAGCGGCAAAAAACGGCGATACAACACCGGGGAGCTGTTTTTT. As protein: CASSGKKRRYNTGELFF.

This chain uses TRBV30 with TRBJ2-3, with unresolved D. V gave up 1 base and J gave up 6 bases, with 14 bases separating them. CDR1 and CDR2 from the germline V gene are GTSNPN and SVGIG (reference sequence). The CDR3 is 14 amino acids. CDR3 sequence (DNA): TGTGCCTGGAGTGCCACCCCGGCAGTCGATACGCAGTATTTT. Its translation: CAWSATPAVDTQYF.

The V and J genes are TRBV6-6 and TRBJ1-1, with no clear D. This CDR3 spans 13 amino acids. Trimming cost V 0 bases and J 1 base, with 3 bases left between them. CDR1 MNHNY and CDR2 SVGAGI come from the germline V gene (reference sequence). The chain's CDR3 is CASSYSENTEAFF. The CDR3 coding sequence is TGTGCCAGCAGTTACTCAGAGAACACTGAAGCTTTCTTT.

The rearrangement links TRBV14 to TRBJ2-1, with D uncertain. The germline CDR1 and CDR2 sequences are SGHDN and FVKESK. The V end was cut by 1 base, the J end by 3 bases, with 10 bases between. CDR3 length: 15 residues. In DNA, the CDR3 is TGTGCCAGCAGCCAAGTAGGGCTCTACTACAATGAGCAGTTCTTC. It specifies CASSQVGLYYNEQFF.

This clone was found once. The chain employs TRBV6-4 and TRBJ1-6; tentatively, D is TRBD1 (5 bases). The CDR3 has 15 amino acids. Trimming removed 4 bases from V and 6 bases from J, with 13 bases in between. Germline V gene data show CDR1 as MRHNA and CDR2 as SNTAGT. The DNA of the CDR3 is TGTGCCAGCAGTGCCCGGACGGGGGTTAATTCACCCCTCCACTTT. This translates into CASSARTGVNSPLHF.

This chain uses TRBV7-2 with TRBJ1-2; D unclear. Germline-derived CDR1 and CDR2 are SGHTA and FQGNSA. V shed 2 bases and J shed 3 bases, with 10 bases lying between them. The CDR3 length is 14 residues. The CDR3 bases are TGTGCCAGCAGCTTACATTCAACGGACTATGGCTACACCTTC. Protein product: CASSLHSTDYGYTF.

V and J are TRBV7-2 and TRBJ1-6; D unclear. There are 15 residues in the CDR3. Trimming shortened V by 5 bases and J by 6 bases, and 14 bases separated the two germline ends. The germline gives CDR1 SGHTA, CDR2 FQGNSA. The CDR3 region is CASSHEPGRNSPLHF. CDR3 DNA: TGTGCCAGCAGCCACGAGCCAGGCCGTAATTCACCCCTCCACTTT.

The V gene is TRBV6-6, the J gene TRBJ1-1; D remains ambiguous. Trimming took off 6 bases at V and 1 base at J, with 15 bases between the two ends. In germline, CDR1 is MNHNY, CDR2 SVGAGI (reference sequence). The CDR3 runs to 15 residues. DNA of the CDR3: TGTGCCAGCAGGCCGACGGGCACTCCGAACACTGAAGCTTTCTTT. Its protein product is CASRPTGTPNTEAFF.

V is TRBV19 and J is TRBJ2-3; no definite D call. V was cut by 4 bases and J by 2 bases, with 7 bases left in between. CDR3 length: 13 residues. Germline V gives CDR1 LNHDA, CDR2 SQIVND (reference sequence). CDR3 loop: CASSRLDTDTQYF. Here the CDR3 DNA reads TGTGCCAGTAGTAGGCTAGACACAGATACGCAGTATTTT.

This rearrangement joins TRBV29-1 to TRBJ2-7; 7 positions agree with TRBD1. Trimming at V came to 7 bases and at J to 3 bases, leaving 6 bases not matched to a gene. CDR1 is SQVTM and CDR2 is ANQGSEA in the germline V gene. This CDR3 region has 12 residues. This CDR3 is CSAATGIYEQYF. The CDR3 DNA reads TGCAGCGCCGCGACAGGGATCTACGAGCAGTACTTC.

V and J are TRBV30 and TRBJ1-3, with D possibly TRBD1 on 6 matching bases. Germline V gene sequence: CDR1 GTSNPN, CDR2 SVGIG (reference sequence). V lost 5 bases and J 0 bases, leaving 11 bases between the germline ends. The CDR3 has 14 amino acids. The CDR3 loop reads CAWEDRHSGNTIYF. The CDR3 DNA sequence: TGTGCCTGGGAGGACAGACACTCTGGAAACACCATATATTTT.

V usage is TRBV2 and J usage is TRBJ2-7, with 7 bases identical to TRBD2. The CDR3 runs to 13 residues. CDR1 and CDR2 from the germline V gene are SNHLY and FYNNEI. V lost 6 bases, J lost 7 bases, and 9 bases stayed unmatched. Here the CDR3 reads CASRRSGITEQYF. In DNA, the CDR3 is TGTGCCAGCAGGAGAAGCGGGATTACTGAGCAGTACTTC.

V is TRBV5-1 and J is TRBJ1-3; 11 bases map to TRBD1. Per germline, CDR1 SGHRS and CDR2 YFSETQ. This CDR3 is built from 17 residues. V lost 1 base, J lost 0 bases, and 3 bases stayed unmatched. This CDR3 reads CASSLWTGGLSGNTIYF. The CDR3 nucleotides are TGCGCCAGCAGCTTGTGGACAGGGGGCCTCTCTGGAAACACCATATATTTT.

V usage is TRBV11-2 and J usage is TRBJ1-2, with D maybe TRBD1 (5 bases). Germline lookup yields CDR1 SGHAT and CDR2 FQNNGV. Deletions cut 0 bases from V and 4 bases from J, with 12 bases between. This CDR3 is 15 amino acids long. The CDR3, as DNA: TGTGCCAGCAGCTTAGATCAGGCAGGGAGCTATGGCTACACCTTC. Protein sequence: CASSLDQAGSYGYTF.

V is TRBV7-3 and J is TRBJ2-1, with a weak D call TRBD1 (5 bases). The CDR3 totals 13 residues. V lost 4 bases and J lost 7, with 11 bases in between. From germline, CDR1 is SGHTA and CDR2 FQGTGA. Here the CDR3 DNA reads TGTGCCAGCAGCTCCACCAGGGAAAATGAGCAGTTCTTC. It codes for CASSSTRENEQFF.

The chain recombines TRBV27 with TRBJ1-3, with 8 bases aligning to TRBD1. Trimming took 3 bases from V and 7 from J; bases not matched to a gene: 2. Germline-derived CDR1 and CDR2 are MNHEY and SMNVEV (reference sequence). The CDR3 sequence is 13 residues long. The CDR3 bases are TGTGCCAGCAGTTTCGACAGGGGTAACACCATATATTTT. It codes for CASSFDRGNTIYF.